The entry below describes one T cell receptor (beta chain). The data were obtained in a study of blood T cell repertoires in COVID-19. About the study: The samples span acute and convalescent COVID-19 from the United States, Italy and Spain.

Study processing details: From reference gene primer amplification, estimates of nucleated cell counts were derived. The data were produced by immunoSEQ multiplex PCR, yet TCRdb's version contains in-frame clones alone and is incomplete. For V, J and clone size, that table is used; D and trimming come from the DNA. This sample has 150,000 to 200,000 clones, with 60% to 85% found just once. Sequenced: peripheral blood. The origin of this receptor is a man in his sixties or seventies with acute or convalescent COVID-19.

The CDR3 loop reads CASSASIAGAVDEQFF. CDR3 DNA: TGTGCCAGCAGCGCCTCTATAGCGGGAGCTGTCGATGAGCAGTTCTTC. The J gene is TRBJ2-1, the V gene TRBV7-2, with TRBD2 identical over 9 bases. The V gene end was trimmed by 5 bases and the J gene end by 8 bases; junction bases not matched to a gene: 13. The CDR3 covers 16 residues. CDR1 and CDR2 (germline): SGHTA, FQGNSA. The full variable domain, rest sourced from reference TRBV7-2 and TRBJ2-1, is GAGVSQSPSNKVTEKGKDVELRCDPISGHTALYWYRQSLGQGLEFLIYFQGNSAPDKSGLPSDRFSAERTGGSVSTLTIQRTQQEDSAVYLCASSASIAGAVDEQFFGPGTRLTVL.